These 8 T cell receptor beta chains were sequenced from one sample in a study of shared clonotypes between healthy human individuals. Assay: immunoSEQ multiplex PCR; the TCRdb copy retains only in-frame clones and omits some. The table lists millions of clones, around 90% of them singletons. The sequencing sample was made of naive CD4+ T cells sorted from blood. Specified subset: CD45RA+ positively selected. The origin of the receptors is a man aged 18 to 29 in good health.

The V and J genes are TRBV6-6 and TRBJ2-2; D is unclear. The CDR3 covers 16 residues. V lost 5 bases, J lost 1 base, and 14 bases lay in between. Per germline, CDR1 MNHNY and CDR2 SVGAGI (reference sequence). DNA for the CDR3: TGTGCCAGCAGTCCATGGACCTACGAGAACACCGGGGAGCTGTTTTTT. The encoded protein is CASSPWTYENTGELFF.

The chain uses TRBV10-3 and TRBJ2-5; TRBD1 aligns across 10 bases. CDR1 and CDR2 from the germline V gene are ENHRY and SYGVKD. The CDR3 is made up of 15 amino acids. The junction had 5 bases not matched to a gene; V was cut back by 5 bases and J by 2 bases. The CDR3 DNA follows: TGTGCCATCAGTCCGGGACAGGGGCTTCAAGAGACCCAGTACTTC. Encoded protein: CAISPGQGLQETQYF.

This clone was counted a few times. This sequence joins TRBV5-1 and TRBJ1-2; D perhaps matches TRBD1 (6 bases). The CDR3 extends over 13 amino acids. The ends were cut back, 5 bases at V and 7 bases at J, with 15 bases in the middle. The V gene's germline CDR1 is SGHRS and CDR2 YFSETQ. The DNA for the CDR3 is TGCGCCAGCAGACCGACAGGTTCCCGTGGCTACACCTTC. Protein: CASRPTGSRGYTF.

The gene calls are TRBV11-2 and TRBJ1-3; no definite D call. The germline CDR1 and CDR2 sequences are SGHAT and FQNNGV. The CDR3 runs 15 residues. V dropped 2 bases and J dropped 3 bases, with 11 bases sitting between them. Here the CDR3 DNA reads TGTGCCAGCAGCTTAATGCGGAATTATGGAAACACCATATATTTT. It is translated as CASSLMRNYGNTIYF.

The chain carries TRBV30 and TRBJ1-5; no reliable D call. The germline V gene has CDR1 GTSNPN and CDR2 SVGIG (reference sequence). V lost 2 bases and J 3 bases, leaving 14 bases between the germline ends. The CDR3 totals 15 residues. CDR3 DNA sequence: TGTGCCTGGAGTCCCCTGAATCAGTACAATCAGCCCCAGCATTTT. Amino acid sequence: CAWSPLNQYNQPQHF.

The V gene is TRBV2, the J gene TRBJ2-3; 10 bases map to TRBD2. This CDR3 has 14 residues. V shed 3 bases and J 9 bases; nucleotides not matched to a gene: 6. Germline loops: CDR1 SNHLY, CDR2 FYNNEI. The CDR3 loop reads CASSELAGVQTQYF. For the CDR3, the DNA is TGTGCCAGCAGTGAGCTAGCGGGAGTACAAACGCAGTATTTT. The complete variable domain, with remaining parts taken from reference TRBV2 and TRBJ2-3, reads EPEVTQTPSHQVTQMGQEVILRCVPISNHLYFYWYRQILGQKVEFLVSFYNNEISEKSEIFDDQFSVERPDGSNFTLKIRSTKLEDSAMYFCASSELAGVQTQYFGPGTRLTVL.

The chain uses TRBV5-1 and TRBJ1-4, with 9 bases lining up with TRBD1. J lost 4 bases, V lost 0 bases, and 4 bases had no gene match. From germline, CDR1 is SGHRS and CDR2 YFSETQ. This CDR3 contains 16 residues. The CDR3 spells CASSLGSTGGNEKLFF. For the CDR3, the DNA is TGCGCCAGCAGCTTGGGATCGACAGGGGGTAATGAAAAACTGTTTTTT.

This clone was recorded only once. The sample contains more than one DNA sequence encoding this CDR3. The chain joins TRBV2 to TRBJ2-1; 12 positions agree with TRBD2. Germline V gene data show CDR1 as SNHLY and CDR2 as FYNNEI. Germline trimming cut 9 bases from V and 6 bases from J; bases unmatched to any gene: 6. The CDR3 contains 14 residues. CDR3 nucleotide sequence: TGTGCCAGTAGGGGACTAGCGGGCCTCAATGAGCAGTTCTTC. Protein sequence: CASRGLAGLNEQFF. The variable domain in full, with the rest retrieved from reference TRBV2 and TRBJ2-1, is EPEVTQTPSHQVTQMGQEVILRCVPISNHLYFYWYRQILGQKVEFLVSFYNNEISEKSEIFDDQFSVERPDGSNFTLKIRSTKLEDSAMYFCASRGLAGLNEQFFGPGTRLTVL.